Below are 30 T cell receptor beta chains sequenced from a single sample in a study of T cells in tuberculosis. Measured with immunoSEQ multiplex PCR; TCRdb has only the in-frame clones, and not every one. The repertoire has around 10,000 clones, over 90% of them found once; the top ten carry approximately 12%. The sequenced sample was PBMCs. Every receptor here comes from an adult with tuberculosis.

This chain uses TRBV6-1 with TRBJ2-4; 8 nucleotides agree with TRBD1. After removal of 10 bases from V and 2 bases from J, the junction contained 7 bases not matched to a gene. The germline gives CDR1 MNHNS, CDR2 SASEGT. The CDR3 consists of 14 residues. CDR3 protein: CATYRGDPKNIQYF. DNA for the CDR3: TGTGCCACCTACAGGGGGGACCCCAAAAACATTCAGTACTTC.

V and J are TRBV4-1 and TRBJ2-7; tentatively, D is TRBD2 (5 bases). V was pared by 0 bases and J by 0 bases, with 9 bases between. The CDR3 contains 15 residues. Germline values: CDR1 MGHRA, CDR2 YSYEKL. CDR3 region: CASSQDSGNSYEQYF. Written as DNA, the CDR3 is TGCGCCAGCAGCCAAGATTCCGGGAACTCCTACGAGCAGTACTTC.

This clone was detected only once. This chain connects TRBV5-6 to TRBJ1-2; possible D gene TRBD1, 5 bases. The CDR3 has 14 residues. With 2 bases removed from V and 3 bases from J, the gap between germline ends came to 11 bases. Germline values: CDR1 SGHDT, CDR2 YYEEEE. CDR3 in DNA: TGTGCCAGCAGCTTCCCTCAGGGTTACTATGGCTACACCTTC. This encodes CASSFPQGYYGYTF.

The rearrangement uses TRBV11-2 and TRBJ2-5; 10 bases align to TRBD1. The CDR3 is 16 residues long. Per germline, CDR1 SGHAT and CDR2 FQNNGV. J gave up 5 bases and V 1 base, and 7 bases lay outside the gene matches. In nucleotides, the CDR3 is TGTGCCAGCAGCTTAGTGCCGACAGGGGGCCTGGAGACCCAGTACTTC. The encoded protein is CASSLVPTGGLETQYF.

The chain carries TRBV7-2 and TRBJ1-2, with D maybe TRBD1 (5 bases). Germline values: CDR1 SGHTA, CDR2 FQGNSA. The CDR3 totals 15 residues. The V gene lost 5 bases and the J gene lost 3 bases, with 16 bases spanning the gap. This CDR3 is CASSLRRGGDYGYTF. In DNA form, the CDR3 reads TGTGCCAGCAGCCTCAGGCGGGGGGGAGACTATGGCTACACCTTC.

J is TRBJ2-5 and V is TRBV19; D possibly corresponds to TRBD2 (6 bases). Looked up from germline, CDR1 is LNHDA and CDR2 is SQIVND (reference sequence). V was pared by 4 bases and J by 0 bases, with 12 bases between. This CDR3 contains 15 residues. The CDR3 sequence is CASSTGEAYQETQYF. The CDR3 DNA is TGTGCCAGTAGTACGGGGGAGGCGTACCAAGAGACCCAGTACTTC. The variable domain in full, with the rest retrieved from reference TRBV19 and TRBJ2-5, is DGGITQSPKYLFRKEGQNVTLSCEQNLNHDAMYWYRQDPGQGLRLIYYSQIVNDFQKGDIAEGYSVSREKKESFPLTVTSAQKNPTAFYLCASSTGEAYQETQYFGPGTRLLVL.

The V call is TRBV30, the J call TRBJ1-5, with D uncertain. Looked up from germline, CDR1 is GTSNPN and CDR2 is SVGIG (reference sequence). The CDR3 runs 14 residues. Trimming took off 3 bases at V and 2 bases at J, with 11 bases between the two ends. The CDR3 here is CAWSAGEGNQPQHF. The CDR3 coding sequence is TGTGCCTGGAGCGCGGGAGAGGGCAATCAGCCCCAGCATTTT. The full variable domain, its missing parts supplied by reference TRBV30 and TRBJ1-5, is SQTIHQWPATLVQPVGSPLSLECTVEGTSNPNLYWYRQAAGRGLQLLFYSVGIGQISSEVPQNLSASRPQDRQFILSSKKLLLSDSGFYLCAWSAGEGNQPQHFGDGTRLSIL.

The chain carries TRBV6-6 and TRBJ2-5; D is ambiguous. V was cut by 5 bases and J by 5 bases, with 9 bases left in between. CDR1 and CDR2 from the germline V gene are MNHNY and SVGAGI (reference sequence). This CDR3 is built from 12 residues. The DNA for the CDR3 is TGTGCCAGCAGTACCTCGAGGGAGACCCAGTACTTC. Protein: CASSTSRETQYF.

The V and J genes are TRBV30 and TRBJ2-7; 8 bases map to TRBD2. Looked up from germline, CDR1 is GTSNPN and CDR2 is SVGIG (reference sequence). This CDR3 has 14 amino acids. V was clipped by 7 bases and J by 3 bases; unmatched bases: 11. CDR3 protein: CAFLRRGDGYEQYF. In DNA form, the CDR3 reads TGTGCCTTCCTTCGGCGGGGGGACGGCTACGAGCAGTACTTC.

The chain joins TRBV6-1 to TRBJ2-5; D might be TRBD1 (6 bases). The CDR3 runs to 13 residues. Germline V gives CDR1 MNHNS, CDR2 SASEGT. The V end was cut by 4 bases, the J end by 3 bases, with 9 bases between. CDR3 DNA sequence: TGTGCCAGCAGTGCCCAGGGGAAAGAGACCCAGTACTTC. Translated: CASSAQGKETQYF.

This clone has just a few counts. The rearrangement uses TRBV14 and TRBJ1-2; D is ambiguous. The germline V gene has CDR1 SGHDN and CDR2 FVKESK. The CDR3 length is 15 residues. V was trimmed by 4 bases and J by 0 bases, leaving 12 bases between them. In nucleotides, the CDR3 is TGTGCCAGCAGCCCCCGGAAAGCGCCTAACTATGGCTACACCTTC. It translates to CASSPRKAPNYGYTF.

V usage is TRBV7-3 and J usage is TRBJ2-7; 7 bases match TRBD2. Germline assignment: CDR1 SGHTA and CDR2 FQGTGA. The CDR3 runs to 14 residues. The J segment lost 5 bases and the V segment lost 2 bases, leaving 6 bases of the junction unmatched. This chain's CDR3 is CASSLWGGSDEQYF. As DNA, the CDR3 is TGTGCCAGCAGCTTATGGGGGGGAAGCGACGAGCAGTACTTC.

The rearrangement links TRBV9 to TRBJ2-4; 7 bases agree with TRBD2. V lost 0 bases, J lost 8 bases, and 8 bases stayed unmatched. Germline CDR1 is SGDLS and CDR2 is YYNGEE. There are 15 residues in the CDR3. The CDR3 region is CASSVGGDYGDIQYF. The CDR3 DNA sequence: TGTGCCAGCAGCGTAGGAGGGGACTATGGGGACATTCAGTACTTC.

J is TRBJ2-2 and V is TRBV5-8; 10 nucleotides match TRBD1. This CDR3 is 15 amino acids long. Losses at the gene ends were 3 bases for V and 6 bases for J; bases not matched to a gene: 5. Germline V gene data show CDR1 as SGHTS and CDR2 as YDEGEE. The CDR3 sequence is CASSSGQGRAGELFF. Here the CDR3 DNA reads TGTGCCAGCAGCTCGGGACAGGGGAGAGCCGGGGAGCTGTTTTTT.

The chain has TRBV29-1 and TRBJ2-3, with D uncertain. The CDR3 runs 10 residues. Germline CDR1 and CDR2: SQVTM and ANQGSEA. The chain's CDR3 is CSLRADTQYF. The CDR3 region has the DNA TGCAGTCTCCGAGCAGATACGCAGTATTTT.

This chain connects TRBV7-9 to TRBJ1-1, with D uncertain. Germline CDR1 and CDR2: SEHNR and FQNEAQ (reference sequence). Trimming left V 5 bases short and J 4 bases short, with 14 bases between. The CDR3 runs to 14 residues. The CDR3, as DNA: TGTGCCAGCAGCCCCGGATACGAGGGCACTGAAGCTTTCTTT. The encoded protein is CASSPGYEGTEAFF.

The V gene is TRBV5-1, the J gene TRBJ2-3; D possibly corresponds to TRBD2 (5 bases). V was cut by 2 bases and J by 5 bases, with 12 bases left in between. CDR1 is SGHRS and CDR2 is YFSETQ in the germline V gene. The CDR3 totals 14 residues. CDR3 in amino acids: CASSLVLDGDTQYF. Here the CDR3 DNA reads TGCGCCAGCAGCTTAGTACTAGATGGAGATACGCAGTATTTT.

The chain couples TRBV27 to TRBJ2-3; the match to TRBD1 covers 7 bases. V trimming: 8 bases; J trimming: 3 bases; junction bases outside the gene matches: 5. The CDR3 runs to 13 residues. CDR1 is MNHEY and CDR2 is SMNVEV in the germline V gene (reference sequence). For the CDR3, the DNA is TGTGCCAGCCTCAGACAGGGAACAGATACGCAGTATTTT. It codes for CASLRQGTDTQYF.

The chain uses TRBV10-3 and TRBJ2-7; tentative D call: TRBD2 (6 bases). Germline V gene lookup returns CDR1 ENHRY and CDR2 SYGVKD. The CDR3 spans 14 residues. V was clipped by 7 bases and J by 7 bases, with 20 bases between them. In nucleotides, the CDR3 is TGTGCCATCACTGATCTAGCGAGACCTCGGGAGCAGTACTTC. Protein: CAITDLARPREQYF.

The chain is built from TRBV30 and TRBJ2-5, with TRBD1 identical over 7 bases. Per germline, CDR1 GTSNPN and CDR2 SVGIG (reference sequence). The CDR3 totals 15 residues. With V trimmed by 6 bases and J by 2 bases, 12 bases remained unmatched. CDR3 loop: CACLSRDRLQETQYF. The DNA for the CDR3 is TGTGCCTGCCTCTCCCGGGACAGACTTCAAGAGACCCAGTACTTC.

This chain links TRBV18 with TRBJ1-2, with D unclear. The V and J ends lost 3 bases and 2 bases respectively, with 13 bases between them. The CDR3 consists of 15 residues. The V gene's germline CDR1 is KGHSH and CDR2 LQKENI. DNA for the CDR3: TGTGCCAGCTCACCGCCTTCGAAGAGAAACTATGGCTACACCTTC. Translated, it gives CASSPPSKRNYGYTF.

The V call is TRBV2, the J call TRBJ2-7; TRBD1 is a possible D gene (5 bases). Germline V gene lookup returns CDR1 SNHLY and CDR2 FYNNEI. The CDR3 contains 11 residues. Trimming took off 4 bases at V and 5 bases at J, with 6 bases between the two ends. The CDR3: CASSVTDEQYF. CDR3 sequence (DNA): TGTGCCAGCAGTGTGACAGACGAGCAGTACTTC.

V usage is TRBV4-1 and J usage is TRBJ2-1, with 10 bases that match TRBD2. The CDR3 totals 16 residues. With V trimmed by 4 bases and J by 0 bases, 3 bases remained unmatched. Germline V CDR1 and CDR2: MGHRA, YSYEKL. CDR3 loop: CASSRGLADSYNEQFF. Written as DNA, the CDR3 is TGCGCCAGCAGCCGCGGACTAGCGGACTCCTACAATGAGCAGTTCTTC.

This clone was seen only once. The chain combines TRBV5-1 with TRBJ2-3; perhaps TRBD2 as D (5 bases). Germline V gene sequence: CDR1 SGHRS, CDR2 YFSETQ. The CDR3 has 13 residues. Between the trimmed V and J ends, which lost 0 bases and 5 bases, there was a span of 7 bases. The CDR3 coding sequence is TGCGCCAGCAGCTTGGCCAGCGGAGATACGCAGTATTTT. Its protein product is CASSLASGDTQYF.

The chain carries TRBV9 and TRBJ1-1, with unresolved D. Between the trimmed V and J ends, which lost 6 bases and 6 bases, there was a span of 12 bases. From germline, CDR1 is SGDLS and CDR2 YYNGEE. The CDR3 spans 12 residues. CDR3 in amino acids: CASTPFRSEAFF. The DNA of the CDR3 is TGTGCCAGCACCCCGTTCAGATCTGAAGCTTTCTTT.

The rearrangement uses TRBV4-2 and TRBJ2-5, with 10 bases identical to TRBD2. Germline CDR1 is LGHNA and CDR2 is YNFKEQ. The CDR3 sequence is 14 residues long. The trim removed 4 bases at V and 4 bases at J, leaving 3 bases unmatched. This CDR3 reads CASSPGLATETQYF. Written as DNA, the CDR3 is TGTGCCAGCAGCCCGGGACTAGCGACAGAGACCCAGTACTTC.

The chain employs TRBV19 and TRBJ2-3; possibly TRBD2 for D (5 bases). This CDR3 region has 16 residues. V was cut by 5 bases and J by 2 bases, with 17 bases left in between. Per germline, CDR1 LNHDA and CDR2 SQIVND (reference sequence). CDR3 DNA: TGTGCCAGTAGTCCTCGGATAGCGCAGACCACAGATACGCAGTATTTT. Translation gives CASSPRIAQTTDTQYF. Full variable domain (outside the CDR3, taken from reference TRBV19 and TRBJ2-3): DGGITQSPKYLFRKEGQNVTLSCEQNLNHDAMYWYRQDPGQGLRLIYYSQIVNDFQKGDIAEGYSVSREKKESFPLTVTSAQKNPTAFYLCASSPRIAQTTDTQYFGPGTRLTVL.

The chain's CDR3 is CASRPQGTGNTIYF. The CDR3, as DNA: TGTGCCAGCAGACCTCAGGGGACTGGAAACACCATATATTTT. The J gene is TRBJ1-3, the V gene TRBV9, with D possibly TRBD1 on 6 matching bases. The CDR3 length is 14 residues. The germline V and J ends were trimmed by 5 bases and 2 bases, with 11 bases remaining between them. Germline V gene sequence: CDR1 SGDLS, CDR2 YYNGEE. The full variable domain, its missing parts supplied by reference TRBV9 and TRBJ1-3, is DSGVTQTPKHLITATGQRVTLRCSPRSGDLSVYWYQQSLDQGLQFLIQYYNGEERAKGNILERFSAQQFPDLHSELNLSSLELGDSALYFCASRPQGTGNTIYFGEGSWLTVV.

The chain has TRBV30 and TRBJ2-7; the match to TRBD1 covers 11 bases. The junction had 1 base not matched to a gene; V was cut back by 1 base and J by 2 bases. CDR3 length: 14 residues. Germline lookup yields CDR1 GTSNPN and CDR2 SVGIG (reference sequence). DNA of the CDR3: TGTGCCTGGAGTGGGGGACAGGGGGCCTACGAGCAGTACTTC. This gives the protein CAWSGGQGAYEQYF.

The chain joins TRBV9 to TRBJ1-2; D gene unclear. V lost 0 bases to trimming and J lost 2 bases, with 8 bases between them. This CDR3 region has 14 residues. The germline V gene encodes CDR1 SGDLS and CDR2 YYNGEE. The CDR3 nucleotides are TGTGCCAGCAGCGTAGGGTGGGAGAACTATGGCTACACCTTC. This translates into CASSVGWENYGYTF.